Sequencing of this T cell receptor beta chain was carried out in a study of cytomegalovirus exposure and HLA in healthy donors. This clone was seen once. PCR used 60 Vbeta primers and 13 Jbeta primers. Repertoires were generated with immunoSEQ multiplex PCR, while TCRdb's copy carries only in-frame clones and drops some. The repertoire has 200,000 to 250,000 clones, more than 75% of them found once; the top ten carry 5.4%. CDR1 and CDR2 from the germline V gene are MNHEY and SMNVEV (reference sequence). The CDR3 consists of 16 residues. The V and J ends lost 5 bases and 0 bases respectively, with 17 bases between them.

This chain joins TRBV27 and TRBJ2-7; a possible D gene is TRBD1 (8 bases). This TCR came from a woman in her forties in good health and CMV-seropositive. The material sequenced was PBMCs. CDR3 bases: TGTGCCAGCAGTACGTTCACAGGGGGGGCCTCCTACGAGCAGTACTTC. This encodes CASSTFTGGASYEQYF.